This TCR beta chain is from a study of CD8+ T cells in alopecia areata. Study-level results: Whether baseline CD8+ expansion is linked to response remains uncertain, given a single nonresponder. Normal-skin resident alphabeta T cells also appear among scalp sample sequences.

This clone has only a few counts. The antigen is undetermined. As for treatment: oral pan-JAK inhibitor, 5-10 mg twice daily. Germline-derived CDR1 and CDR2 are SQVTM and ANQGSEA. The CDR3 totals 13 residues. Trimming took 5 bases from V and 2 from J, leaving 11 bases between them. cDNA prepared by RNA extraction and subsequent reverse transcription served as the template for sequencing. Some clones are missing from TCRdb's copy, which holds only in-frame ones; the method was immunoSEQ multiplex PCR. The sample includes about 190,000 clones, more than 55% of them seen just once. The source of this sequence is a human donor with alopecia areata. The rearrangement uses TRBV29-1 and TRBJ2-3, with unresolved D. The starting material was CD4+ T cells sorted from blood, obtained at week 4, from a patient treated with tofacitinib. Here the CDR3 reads CSVPGGVTDTQYF. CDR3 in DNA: TGCAGCGTTCCCGGTGGGGTCACAGATACGCAGTATTTT.